The entry below gives a single T cell receptor beta chain sequence along with its context. This sample was taken from a study of regulatory T cells in long-lasting Graves disease. The CDR3 contains 14 residues. Trimming took 10 bases from V and 6 from J; bases not matched to a gene: 10. The germline gives CDR1 MDHEN, CDR2 SYDVKM. Researchers made TCR beta libraries by using iRepertoire HTBI primers and running Arm-PCR on CDR3 regions. One entry per CDR3 protein, called by TCRdb with MiXCR from the multiplex PCR reads. The sample shows 400,000 to 450,000 distinct CDR3 sequences, about 17% of them seen only once. Time point of the sample: newly diagnosed GD, antithyroid drugs for less than 3 months. The authors made the TCR library using RNA they extracted from PBMCs. American Thyroid Association guidelines defined how Graves' disease was diagnosed. These data were also reused for a study on T cells in Graves' hyperthyroidism and ophthalmopathy. Turning to that study: Hyperthyroidism patients were newly diagnosed, had disease duration under 2 months, and were aged 18 to 65 years. Ophthalmopathy and stable hyperthyroidism were separated by a 13 V-J model.

The TCR was taken from a woman aged 25 to 39 with Graves disease. The input for sequencing was peripheral blood mononuclear cells (PBMCs), taken at new diagnosis, from a patient treated with antithyroid drugs. The V gene is TRBV28, the J gene TRBJ2-4; TRBD2 agrees at 9 bases. The CDR3 DNA reads TGTGCCACGACCAATAGCGGGAGAGGAAACATTCAGTACTTC. Its protein is CATTNSGRGNIQYF.